These 7 T cell receptor beta chains originate from one sample sequenced in a study. A single record per CDR3 protein comes from TCRdb applying MiXCR to the 5' RACE reads. The top ten hold approximately 2.9% of the sample, which has about 40,000 distinct CDR3 sequences, about 19% seen once. Material for sequencing was naive CD4+ T cells sorted from a lymph node. As to subset: naive CD4+ T cells, CD4+CD45RA+CD25-. The receptors were sampled from a female donor with breast cancer.

This clonotype occurred a few times. The V and J genes are TRBV7-2 and TRBJ2-1; the match to TRBD2 covers 9 bases. From germline, CDR1 is SGHTA and CDR2 FQGNSA. The CDR3 loop spans 17 amino acids. V lost 1 base, J lost 5 bases, and 9 bases stayed unmatched. Here the CDR3 DNA reads TGTGCCAGCAGCTTAGTGTCTGGCGGGGGGGTCCACAATGAGCAGTTCTTC. It translates to CASSLVSGGGVHNEQFF.

This chain connects TRBV12-3 or TRBV12-4 to TRBJ2-3, with 7 bases aligning to TRBD2. V was clipped by 1 base and J by 5 bases; unmatched bases: 6. This CDR3 contains 15 residues. The CDR3 DNA reads as TGTGCCAGCAGTTTAGGAGGACTAGGCTTAGATACGCAGTATTTT. Amino acid sequence: CASSLGGLGLDTQYF.

This clonotype appeared many times. CDR3 sequence: CASQGVSSASGAFF. In nucleotides, the CDR3 is TGTGCCTCCCAAGGCGTTTCGTCAGCCTCCGGGGCTTTCTTT. This rearrangement joins TRBV10-3 to TRBJ1-1; D is uncertain. The V and J ends lost 11 bases and 11 bases respectively, with 27 bases between them. Per germline, CDR1 ENHRY and CDR2 SYGVKD. The CDR3 extends over 14 amino acids.

The table lists this clonotype with a few counts. CDR3 sequence reads: CASSPVASGNTIYF. The CDR3 DNA follows: TGCGCCAGCAGCCCCGTGGCCTCTGGAAACACCATATATTTT. The chain couples TRBV5-1 to TRBJ1-3; D gene ambiguous. Trimming stripped 4 bases from V and 0 bases from J, with 8 bases between. This CDR3 contains 14 residues. Germline loops: CDR1 SGHRS, CDR2 YFSETQ.

This clonotype was detected ten times or more. V and J are TRBV7-9 and TRBJ2-3, with a possible D match to TRBD2 (5 bases). CDR1 SEHNR and CDR2 FQNEAQ come from the germline V gene (reference sequence). The CDR3 consists of 14 residues. V dropped 1 base and J dropped 1 base, with 6 bases sitting between them. The CDR3 loop reads CASSLGTGTDTQYF. CDR3 nucleotides: TGTGCCAGCAGCTTAGGGACTGGCACAGATACGCAGTATTTT.

The chain joins TRBV29-1 to TRBJ2-7; unclear D gene. CDR3 length equals 11 residues. V was trimmed by 5 bases and J by 4 bases, leaving 9 bases between them. Looked up from germline, CDR1 is SQVTM and CDR2 is ANQGSEA. CDR3 region: CSVRTSYEQYF. CDR3 DNA sequence: TGCAGCGTTAGGACCTCTTACGAGCAGTACTTC.

This clonotype was observed a few times. The V gene is TRBV5-1, the J gene TRBJ2-2; no definite D call. Germline CDR1 and CDR2: SGHRS and YFSETQ. Deletions cut 3 bases from V and 1 base from J, with 7 bases between. This CDR3 spans 14 amino acids. As DNA, the CDR3 is TGCGCCAGCAGCTCCGCGATGAACACCGGGGAGCTGTTTTTT. Encoded protein: CASSSAMNTGELFF.